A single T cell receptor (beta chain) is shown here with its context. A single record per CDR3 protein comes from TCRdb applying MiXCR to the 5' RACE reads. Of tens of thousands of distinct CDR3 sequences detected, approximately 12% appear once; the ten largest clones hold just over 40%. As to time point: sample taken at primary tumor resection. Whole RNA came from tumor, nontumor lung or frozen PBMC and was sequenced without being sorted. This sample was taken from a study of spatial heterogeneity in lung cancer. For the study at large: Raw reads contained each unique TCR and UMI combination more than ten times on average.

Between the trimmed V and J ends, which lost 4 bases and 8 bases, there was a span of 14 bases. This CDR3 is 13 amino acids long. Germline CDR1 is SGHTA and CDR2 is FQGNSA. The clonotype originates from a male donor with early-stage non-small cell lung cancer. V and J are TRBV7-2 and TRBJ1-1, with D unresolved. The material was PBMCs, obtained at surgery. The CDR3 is CASSSTTRLEAFF. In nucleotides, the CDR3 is TGTGCCAGCAGCTCGACCACGAGGCTCGAAGCTTTCTTT. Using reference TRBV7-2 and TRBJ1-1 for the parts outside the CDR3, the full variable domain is GAGVSQSPSNKVTEKGKDVELRCDPISGHTALYWYRQSLGQGLEFLIYFQGNSAPDKSGLPSDRFSAERTGGSVSTLTIQRTQQEDSAVYLCASSSTTRLEAFFGQGTRLTVV.